This TCR beta chain was captured in a study of blood T cell repertoires in COVID-19. The CDR3 contains 16 residues. V was shortened by 1 base and J by 0 bases, with 13 bases between the two germline ends. Germline V lookup: CDR1 LGHNA, CDR2 YSLEER. Clones were read by immunoSEQ multiplex PCR, and TCRdb kept only the in-frame ones, dropping some. The sample lists about 260,000 clones, 80% to 90% seen once, with roughly 10% in the top ten. The V and J genes are TRBV4-3 and TRBJ2-7, with D possibly being TRBD2 (6 bases). This TCR derives from a woman aged 70-85 years with COVID-19, enrolled during active disease. The sample taken for sequencing was peripheral blood. CDR3 residues: CASSQAGLPYSYEQYF. The CDR3 DNA follows: TGCGCCAGCAGCCAAGCTGGACTACCGTACTCCTACGAGCAGTACTTC.